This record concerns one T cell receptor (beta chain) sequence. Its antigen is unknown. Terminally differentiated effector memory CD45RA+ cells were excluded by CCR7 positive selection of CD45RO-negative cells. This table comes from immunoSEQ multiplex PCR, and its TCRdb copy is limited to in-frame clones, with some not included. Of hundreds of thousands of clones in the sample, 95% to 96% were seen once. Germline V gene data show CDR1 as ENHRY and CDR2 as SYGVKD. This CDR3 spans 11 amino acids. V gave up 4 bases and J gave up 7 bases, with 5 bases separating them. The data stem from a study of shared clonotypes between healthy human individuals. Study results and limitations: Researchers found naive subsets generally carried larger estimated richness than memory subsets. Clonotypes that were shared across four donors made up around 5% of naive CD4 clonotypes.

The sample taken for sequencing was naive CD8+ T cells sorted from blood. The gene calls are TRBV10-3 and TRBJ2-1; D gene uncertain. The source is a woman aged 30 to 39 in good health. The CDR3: CAISATNEQFF. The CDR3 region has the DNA TGTGCCATCAGTGCAACTAATGAGCAGTTCTTC.